The 8 T cell receptor beta chains presented below share a single source sample, sequenced in a study of T-cell memory formation after mild COVID-19 (dated by TCRdb to about 2021). Receptor libraries were prepared by 5' RACE. The reads were generated on an Illumina NovaSeq 6000. TCRdb ran its own pipeline on the public reads, namely fastp trimming at Q25 and MiXCR clone calling, and kept in-frame beta chains. Entries are consolidated by CDR3 protein sequence, retaining the most common genes and DNA. This sample has over 120,000 distinct CDR3 sequences in its table, and 25% of those were observed once. Of the sample, approximately 25% falls within the top ten clones. The sequenced sample was PBMCs or a T cell subset sorted from them (not recorded which). These receptors were taken from an adult woman who had mild COVID-19 (a few samples of this study predate the infection). The sample titles of this study are shuffled in the database, so cell type and time point are left out; the donor was told from shared clones.

The sample holds a few counts of this clonotype. The chain is built from TRBV29-1 and TRBJ2-7; TRBD1 might be the D (5 bases). Per germline, CDR1 SQVTM and CDR2 ANQGSEA. The CDR3 spans 11 residues. Trimming shortened V by 6 bases and J by 2 bases, and 8 bases separated the two germline ends. CDR3 nucleotide sequence: TGCAGCGTACAGGAAGCCTACGAGCAGTACTTC. Its protein product is CSVQEAYEQYF.

The chain combines TRBV2 with TRBJ2-2, with D possibly TRBD2 on 5 matching bases. This CDR3 region has 16 residues. V was trimmed by 5 bases and J by 4 bases, leaving 17 bases between them. From germline, CDR1 is SNHLY and CDR2 FYNNEI. CDR3 residues: CASSTEPRTVTGELFF. The CDR3 DNA reads as TGTGCCAGCAGTACCGAACCAAGGACTGTCACCGGGGAGCTGTTTTTT.

This chain joins TRBV24-1 and TRBJ2-1; 8 bases align to TRBD2. Unmatched junction bases numbered 13, after V lost 2 bases and J lost 8 bases. CDR3 size: 17 residues. Looked up from germline, CDR1 is KGHDR and CDR2 is SFDVKD. DNA for the CDR3: TGTGCCACCAGTGATTCCGCTAGCGGGCACGGTATGGATGAGCAGTTCTTC. Residues: CATSDSASGHGMDEQFF.

This clonotype was observed a handful of times. This sequence joins TRBV2 and TRBJ2-1; D gene unclear. Germline V gene data show CDR1 as SNHLY and CDR2 as FYNNEI. CDR3 length equals 12 residues. V was pared by 11 bases and J by 3 bases, with 11 bases between. The CDR3 here is CAGGPDYNEQFF. CDR3 bases: TGTGCCGGTGGACCAGACTACAATGAGCAGTTCTTC.

The chain employs TRBV7-8 and TRBJ1-1; a weak D match, TRBD1 (6 bases). The CDR3 has 11 residues. The V gene's germline CDR1 is SGHVS and CDR2 FQNEAQ. The V gene lost 4 bases and the J gene lost 10 bases, with 10 bases spanning the gap. CDR3 region: CASSSGGGAFF. DNA of the CDR3: TGTGCCAGCAGCTCGGGGGGCGGAGCTTTCTTT. The variable domain in full, completed from reference TRBV7-8 and TRBJ1-1, reads GAGVSQSPRYKVAKRGQDVALRCDPISGHVSLFWYQQALGQGPEFLTYFQNEAQLDKSGLPSDRFFAERPEGSVSTLKIQRTQQEDSAVYLCASSSGGGAFFGQGTRLTVV.

The CDR3 region has the DNA TGTGCCAGCAGTTTAGGTACTAGCGGGGGATTCACAGATACGCAGTATTTT. This gives the protein CASSLGTSGGFTDTQYF. The V call is TRBV27, the J call TRBJ2-3, with 11 bases lining up with TRBD2. The CDR3 is 17 residues long. The ends lost 2 bases at V and 2 bases at J; junction bases unmatched: 6. CDR1 and CDR2 (germline): MNHEY, SMNVEV (reference sequence).

This chain links TRBV12-3 or TRBV12-4 with TRBJ2-4; possibly TRBD1 for D (6 bases). Trimming took 7 bases from V and 0 from J, leaving 16 bases between them. The CDR3 contains 16 residues. CDR3 bases: TGTGCCAGCAATAACCTGGACAGTCTAGCCAAAAACATTCAGTACTTC. Encoded protein: CASNNLDSLAKNIQYF.

This clonotype was picked up a small number of times. The chain employs TRBV12-3 or TRBV12-4 and TRBJ2-3; 10 nucleotides line up with TRBD2. The CDR3 runs 16 residues. Trimming at V came to 6 bases and at J to 2 bases, leaving 8 bases not matched to a gene. The CDR3 DNA reads TGTGCCAGCAGCCCACCAACTAGCGGGGTCACAGATACGCAGTATTTT. As protein: CASSPPTSGVTDTQYF.